This is a list of T cell receptor beta chains from one sample in a study of neoadjuvant nivolumab and ipilimumab in lung cancer. Assay used: immunoSEQ multiplex PCR; TCRdb lists only in-frame clones, some missing. The sample lists 28,000 or so clones, 75% to 85% occurring once. The sample consisted of tumor tissue, taken after neoadjuvant nivolumab, alone or with ipilimumab, at or shortly before surgery. Receptors originate from an adult with non-small cell lung cancer. Each CDR3 is given with its conserved first and last residue. The order of the fields is CDR3 DNA, CDR3 protein, clone size, V gene, J gene, D gene. A D gene is named only where the DNA matches it firmly. Only part of the rows carry a size: once, few, many, or a class if the clone is expanded.

CDR3 DNA: TGCGCCAGCAGCCCAGAGGACCCTAATGAAAAACTGTTTTTT
CDR3 protein: CASSPEDPNEKLFF
clone size: -
V gene: TRBV5-1
J gene: TRBJ1-4
D gene: -

CDR3 DNA: TGTGCCAGCAGTTTGGAGTCCGAGCAGTACTTC
CDR3 protein: CASSLESEQYF
clone size: once
V gene: TRBV28
J gene: TRBJ2-7
D gene: -

CDR3 DNA: TGTGCCAGCAGCCCTGGACGGGACAGGGGGCAGTACTTC
CDR3 protein: CASSPGRDRGQYF
clone size: few
V gene: TRBV5-6
J gene: TRBJ2-7
D gene: TRBD1

CDR3 DNA: TGTGCCAGCAGCTTAGAAACAGGGGCTTCCTATGGCTACACCTTC
CDR3 protein: CASSLETGASYGYTF
clone size: -
V gene: TRBV7-9
J gene: TRBJ1-2
D gene: TRBD1

CDR3 DNA: TGTGCCAGCAGCAAACGGGCAGGGGGCAACACTGAAGCTTTCTTT
CDR3 protein: CASSKRAGGNTEAFF
clone size: -
V gene: TRBV21-1
J gene: TRBJ1-1
D gene: -

CDR3 DNA: TGTGCCAGCAGCCTGACGGGATCCGGCACAGATACGCAGTATTTT
CDR3 protein: CASSLTGSGTDTQYF
clone size: once
V gene: TRBV2
J gene: TRBJ2-3
D gene: -

CDR3 DNA: TGCGCCAGCAGCTTGCGTCCGACCGGACAGGGAGATCAGCCCCAGCATTTT
CDR3 protein: CASSLRPTGQGDQPQHF
clone size: -
V gene: TRBV5-1
J gene: TRBJ1-5
D gene: TRBD1

CDR3 DNA: TGCGCCAGCAGCCAACTCGGGGGAGTAGGCCAAGAGACCCAGTACTTC
CDR3 protein: CASSQLGGVGQETQYF
clone size: -
V gene: TRBV4-1
J gene: TRBJ2-5
D gene: -

CDR3 DNA: TGTGCCAGCAGCCCTCCGGACTCAGGAAATCCGTTCGAGGCTTTCTTT
CDR3 protein: CASSPPDSGNPFEAFF
clone size: few
V gene: TRBV5-4
J gene: TRBJ1-1
D gene: -

CDR3 DNA: TGTGCCAGCAGCTTATCGCCTAACTATGGCTACACCTTC
CDR3 protein: CASSLSPNYGYTF
clone size: -
V gene: TRBV7-3
J gene: TRBJ1-2
D gene: -